This note documents a single TCR beta chain sequence. The data stem from a study of CD8 T cells in Susac syndrome. With 5 bases clipped from V and 3 bases from J, the junction kept 3 bases outside the gene matches. CDR3 length: 14 residues. The RNA input was 0.5 to 1 ug, and it was reverse transcribed with random hexamers. A single record per CDR3 protein comes from TCRdb applying MiXCR to the immunoSEQ multiplex PCR reads. The table records about 140,000 distinct CDR3 sequences, over 90% of them present only once. The source is a human donor with Susac syndrome. V and J are TRBV12-3 or TRBV12-4 and TRBJ2-2; 7 nucleotides agree with TRBD1. Sequences were obtained from CD8+ T cells from PBMCs. CDR3 loop: CASSLQGDTGELFF. CDR3 DNA: TGTGCCAGCAGTCTCCAGGGGGACACCGGGGAGCTGTTTTTT.